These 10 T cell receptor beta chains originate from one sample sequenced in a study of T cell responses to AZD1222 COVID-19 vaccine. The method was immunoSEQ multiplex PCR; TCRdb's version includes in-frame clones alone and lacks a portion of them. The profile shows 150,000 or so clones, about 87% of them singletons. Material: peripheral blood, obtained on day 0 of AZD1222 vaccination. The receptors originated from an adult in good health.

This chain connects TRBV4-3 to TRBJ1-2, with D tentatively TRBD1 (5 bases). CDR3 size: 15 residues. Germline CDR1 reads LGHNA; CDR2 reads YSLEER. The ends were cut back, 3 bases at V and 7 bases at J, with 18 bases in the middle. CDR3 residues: CASSQGLRVSGGYTF. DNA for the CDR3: TGCGCCAGCAGCCAGGGCCTCAGGGTATCGGGTGGCTACACCTTC.

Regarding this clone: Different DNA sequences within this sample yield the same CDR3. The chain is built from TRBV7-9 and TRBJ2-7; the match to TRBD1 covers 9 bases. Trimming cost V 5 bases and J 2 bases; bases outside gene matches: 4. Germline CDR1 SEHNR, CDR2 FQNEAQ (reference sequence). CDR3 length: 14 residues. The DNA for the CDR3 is TGTGCCAGCAGCCCGGGACAGGGCCCCTACGAGCAGTACTTC. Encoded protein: CASSPGQGPYEQYF.

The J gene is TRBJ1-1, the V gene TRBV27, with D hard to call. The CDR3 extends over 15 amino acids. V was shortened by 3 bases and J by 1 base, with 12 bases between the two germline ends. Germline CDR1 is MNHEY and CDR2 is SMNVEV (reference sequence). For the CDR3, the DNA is TGTGCCAGCAGTTTGTCACGTGCCCGGAACACTGAAGCTTTCTTT. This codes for CASSLSRARNTEAFF.

Here the CDR3 reads CASSQDYPGSSYEQYF. The CDR3 DNA reads as TGCGCCAGCAGCCAAGATTATCCCGGGAGCTCCTACGAGCAGTACTTC. The chain recombines TRBV4-3 with TRBJ2-7; D may be TRBD2 (6 bases). Germline V CDR1 and CDR2: LGHNA, YSLEER. This CDR3 has 16 residues. The V and J ends lost 0 bases and 0 bases respectively, with 12 bases between them.

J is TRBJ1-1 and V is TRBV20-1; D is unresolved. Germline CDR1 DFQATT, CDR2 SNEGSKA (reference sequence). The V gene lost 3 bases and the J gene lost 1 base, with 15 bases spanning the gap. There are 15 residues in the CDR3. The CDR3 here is CSASRLGMGNTEAFF. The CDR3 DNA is TGCAGTGCTAGTCGGCTGGGGATGGGGAACACTGAAGCTTTCTTT.

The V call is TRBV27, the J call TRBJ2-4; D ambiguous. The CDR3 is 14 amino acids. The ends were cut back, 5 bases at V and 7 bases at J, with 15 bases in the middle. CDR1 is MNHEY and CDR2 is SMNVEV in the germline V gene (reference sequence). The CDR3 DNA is TGTGCCAGCAGTGGAATCCTTGATAGTAACATTCAGTACTTC. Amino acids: CASSGILDSNIQYF.

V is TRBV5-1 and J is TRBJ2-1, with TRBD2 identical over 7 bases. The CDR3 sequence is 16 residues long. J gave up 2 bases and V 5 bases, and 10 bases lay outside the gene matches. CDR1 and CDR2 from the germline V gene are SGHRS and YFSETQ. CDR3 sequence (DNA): TGCGCCAGCAGGACCATAGCGGGCACAACCTACAATGAGCAGTTCTTC. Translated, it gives CASRTIAGTTYNEQFF.

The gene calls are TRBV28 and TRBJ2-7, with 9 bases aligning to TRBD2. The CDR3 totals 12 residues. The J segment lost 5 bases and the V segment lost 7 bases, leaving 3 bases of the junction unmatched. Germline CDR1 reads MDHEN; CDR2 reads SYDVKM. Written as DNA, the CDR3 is TGTGCCAGCATGGGACTAGCCGACGAGCAGTACTTC. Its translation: CASMGLADEQYF. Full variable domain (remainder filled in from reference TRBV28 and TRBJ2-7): DVKVTQSSRYLVKRTGEKVFLECVQDMDHENMFWYRQDPGLGLRLIYFSYDVKMKEKGDIPEGYSVSREKKERFSLILESASTNQTSMYLCASMGLADEQYFGPGTRLTVT.

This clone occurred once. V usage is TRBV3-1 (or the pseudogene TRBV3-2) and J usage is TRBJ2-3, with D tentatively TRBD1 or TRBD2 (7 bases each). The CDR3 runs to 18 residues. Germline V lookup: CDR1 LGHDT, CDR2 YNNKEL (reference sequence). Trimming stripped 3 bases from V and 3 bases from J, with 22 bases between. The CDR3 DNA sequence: TGTGCCAGCAGCCAGGGAAGTAGGCGACAGGGAGGGACAGATACGCAGTATTTT. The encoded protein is CASSQGSRRQGGTDTQYF.

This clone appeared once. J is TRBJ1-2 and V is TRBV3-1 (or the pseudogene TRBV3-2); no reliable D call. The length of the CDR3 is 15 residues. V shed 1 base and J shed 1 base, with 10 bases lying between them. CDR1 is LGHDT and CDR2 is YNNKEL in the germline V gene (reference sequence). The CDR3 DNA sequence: TGTGCCAGCAGCCAAGCGGGAGGCCATAACTATGGCTACACCTTC. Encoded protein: CASSQAGGHNYGYTF.